This entry lists 18 T cell receptor beta chains sequenced from one sample in a study of early T cells in non-severe SARS-CoV-2 infection. TCRdb reprocessed the 5' RACE reads with MiXCR, giving one entry per CDR3 protein. This table has about 59,000 distinct CDR3 sequences, around 13% appearing once. The input for sequencing was whole blood, taken at baseline. The receptors derive from an adult who was a healthcare worker with PCR-confirmed SARS-CoV-2 infection or an uninfected control (not recorded which).

At least ten counts were recorded for this clonotype. The chain's CDR3 is CASISQQGWMQETQYF. CDR3 DNA sequence: TGTGCCAGCATCAGCCAACAGGGGTGGATGCAAGAGACCCAGTACTTC. This chain links TRBV12-3 or TRBV12-4 with TRBJ2-5, with 7 bases fitting TRBD1. V lost 7 bases and J lost 2; bases outside the gene matches: 13. The length of the CDR3 is 16 residues.

In its sample, this clonotype was seen a few times. CDR3 region: CASSVGEGRDTEAFF. CDR3 sequence (DNA): TGTGCCAGCAGCGTAGGAGAGGGCAGGGACACTGAAGCTTTCTTT. This chain joins TRBV9 and TRBJ1-1; D is perhaps TRBD1 (5 bases). CDR3 length: 15 amino acids. Germline CDR1 SGDLS, CDR2 YYNGEE. The V and J ends lost 0 bases and 3 bases respectively, with 12 bases between them.

At least ten counts were recorded for this clonotype. The gene calls are TRBV6-6 and TRBJ1-5; a weak D match, TRBD1 (6 bases). Trimming shortened V by 7 bases and J by 1 base, and 20 bases separated the two germline ends. This CDR3 has 17 residues. The germline CDR1 and CDR2 sequences are MNHNY and SVGAGI (reference sequence). The CDR3 DNA sequence: TGTGCCAGCATCTTAGCCATAACAGGGACGAGCAATCAGCCCCAGCATTTT. Translation: CASILAITGTSNQPQHF.

This clonotype was recorded at least ten times. The V gene is TRBV24-1, the J gene TRBJ2-1, with 9 positions matching TRBD1. The germline CDR1 and CDR2 sequences are KGHDR and SFDVKD. The junction had 3 bases not matched to a gene; V was cut back by 7 bases and J by 6 bases. The CDR3 spans 13 residues. CDR3 coding DNA: TGTGCCACCAGCTGGACAGGGGCCAATGAGCAGTTCTTC. As protein: CATSWTGANEQFF.

This clonotype was seen many times. V and J are TRBV7-6 and TRBJ1-6, with TRBD1 identical over 7 bases. The V gene end was trimmed by 1 base and the J gene end by 10 bases; junction bases not matched to a gene: 10. CDR1 is SGHVS and CDR2 is FNYEAQ in the germline V gene. This CDR3 has 16 amino acids. CDR3 in DNA: TGTGCCAGCAGCTTAGGTCCGACAGGGAGCCACTCACCCCTCCACTTT. This encodes CASSLGPTGSHSPLHF.

This clonotype was picked up many times. The chain employs TRBV11-2 and TRBJ2-7; D remains unclear. This CDR3 is built from 12 residues. In germline, CDR1 is SGHAT, CDR2 FQNNGV. Trimming pared 5 bases from V and 3 bases from J, leaving 8 bases between. CDR3 amino acids: CASSAYNYEQYF. In DNA form, the CDR3 reads TGTGCCAGCAGCGCCTACAACTACGAGCAGTACTTC.

At least ten counts were recorded for this clonotype. This chain connects TRBV30 to TRBJ1-5; TRBD1 is a possible D gene (5 bases). The germline V gene encodes CDR1 GTSNPN and CDR2 SVGIG (reference sequence). The V and J ends lost 3 bases and 9 bases respectively, with 21 bases between them. This CDR3 is 15 amino acids long. CDR3 DNA: TGTGCCTGGAGCTATGCTCGGGGGTCTTACGCGCCCCAGCATTTT. As protein: CAWSYARGSYAPQHF.

CDR3 region: CASSFAGAYTGELFF. DNA of the CDR3: TGTGCCAGCAGCTTCGCGGGGGCATATACCGGGGAGCTGTTTTTT. This chain uses TRBV5-6 with TRBJ2-2; tentatively, D is TRBD2 (7 bases). Between the trimmed V and J ends, which lost 2 bases and 5 bases, there was a span of 13 bases. The germline V gene encodes CDR1 SGHDT and CDR2 YYEEEE. The CDR3 contains 15 residues.

This clonotype occurred a few times. V usage is TRBV29-1 and J usage is TRBJ2-7; 9 bases map to TRBD1. V shed 6 bases and J 5 bases; nucleotides not matched to a gene: 11. CDR3 length: 14 amino acids. Germline CDR1 reads SQVTM; CDR2 reads ANQGSEA. The CDR3 loop reads CSVIQGAQGNEQYF. CDR3 coding DNA: TGCAGCGTCATACAGGGGGCGCAGGGCAACGAGCAGTACTTC.

The chain carries TRBV29-1 and TRBJ2-3; D not resolved. Germline V gives CDR1 SQVTM, CDR2 ANQGSEA. With 2 bases removed from V and 4 bases from J, the gap between germline ends came to 10 bases. The CDR3 consists of 13 residues. CDR3 sequence: CSVEITAADTQYF. For the CDR3, the DNA is TGCAGCGTTGAAATTACAGCTGCAGATACGCAGTATTTT.

V usage is TRBV27 and J usage is TRBJ1-5; 11 nucleotides agree with TRBD1. V dropped 8 bases and J dropped 2; count of bases not matched to a gene: 8. Germline V lookup: CDR1 MNHEY, CDR2 SMNVEV (reference sequence). CDR3 size: 16 residues. The CDR3: CASPRTGGEGNQPQHF. As DNA, the CDR3 is TGTGCCAGCCCTAGGACAGGGGGCGAAGGCAATCAGCCCCAGCATTTT.

The V call is TRBV29-1, the J call TRBJ2-7, with 10 bases fitting TRBD1. This CDR3 is 15 amino acids long. The V and J ends lost 6 bases and 1 base, in that order; junction bases with no gene match: 9. Per the germline V gene, CDR1 is SQVTM and CDR2 is ANQGSEA. In nucleotides, the CDR3 is TGCAGCGTCCACGCCGGGACAGGGGTATCCTACGAGCAGTACTTC. It translates to CSVHAGTGVSYEQYF.

The rearrangement links TRBV20-1 to TRBJ2-7; D might be TRBD1 (5 bases). This CDR3 is built from 13 residues. V shed 1 base and J shed 5 bases, with 12 bases lying between them. Germline V gene data show CDR1 as DFQATT and CDR2 as SNEGSKA (reference sequence). The CDR3 DNA reads as TGCAGTGCTAGAGTTCCAGGGTCCCACGAGCAGTACTTC. This gives the protein CSARVPGSHEQYF.

In its sample, this clonotype was seen many times. This chain uses TRBV20-1 with TRBJ2-5, with a possible D match to TRBD2 (6 bases). Per the germline V gene, CDR1 is DFQATT and CDR2 is SNEGSKA (reference sequence). Between the trimmed V and J ends, which lost 3 bases and 2 bases, there was a span of 19 bases. The CDR3 runs to 16 residues. Here the CDR3 DNA reads TGCAGTGCTAGGGGTCGGGCGGGGCCTACTCAAGAGACCCAGTACTTC. Translation: CSARGRAGPTQETQYF.

CDR3 in DNA: TGTGCCAGCAGTCCACGGGGACTAGCGGGAGACTACGAGCAGTACTTC. It is translated as CASSPRGLAGDYEQYF. This chain joins TRBV27 and TRBJ2-7; 14 nucleotides line up with TRBD2. After removal of 5 bases from V and 3 bases from J, the junction contained 6 bases not matched to a gene. This CDR3 comprises 16 residues. CDR1 is MNHEY, CDR2 SMNVEV, per germline (reference sequence).

This clonotype was seen at least ten times. The rearrangement uses TRBV6-6 and TRBJ2-7; D may be TRBD2 (5 bases). The CDR3 is made up of 14 amino acids. Between the trimmed V and J ends, which lost 2 bases and 1 base, there was a span of 9 bases. Per the germline V gene, CDR1 is MNHNY and CDR2 is SVGAGI (reference sequence). The DNA of the CDR3 is TGTGCCAGCAGTTACGGGTCGGGGTCCTACGAGCAGTACTTC. This gives the protein CASSYGSGSYEQYF.

There are many counts of this clonotype. The J gene is TRBJ1-5, the V gene TRBV19; TRBD1 agrees at 8 bases. CDR1 is LNHDA, CDR2 SQIVND, per germline (reference sequence). This CDR3 contains 17 residues. With V trimmed by 6 bases and J by 1 base, 11 bases remained unmatched. CDR3 amino acids: CASSHPDWTGSNQPQHF. CDR3 nucleotides: TGTGCCAGTAGCCATCCAGACTGGACAGGGAGCAATCAGCCCCAGCATTTT.

V is TRBV11-2 and J is TRBJ2-3; D gene uncertain. The CDR3 is 16 amino acids. Trimming shortened V by 5 bases and J by 6 bases, and 21 bases separated the two germline ends. The germline gives CDR1 SGHAT, CDR2 FQNNGV. This CDR3 reads CASSPFGSRSVDTQYF. The CDR3 region has the DNA TGTGCCAGCAGCCCATTTGGATCCCGATCCGTCGATACGCAGTATTTT.